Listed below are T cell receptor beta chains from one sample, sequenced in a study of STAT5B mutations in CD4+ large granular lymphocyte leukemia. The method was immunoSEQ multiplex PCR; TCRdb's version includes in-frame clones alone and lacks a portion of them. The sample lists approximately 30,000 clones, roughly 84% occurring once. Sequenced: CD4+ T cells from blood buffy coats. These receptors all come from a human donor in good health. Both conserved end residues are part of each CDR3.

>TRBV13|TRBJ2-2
CASSIPGQNTGELFF
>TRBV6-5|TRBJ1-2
CASSYGDRGYGYTF
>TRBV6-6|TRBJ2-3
CASSGTADTQYF
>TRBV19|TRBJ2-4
CASSMVHRTGDIQYF
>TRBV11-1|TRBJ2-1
CASSLWSGPRGEQFF
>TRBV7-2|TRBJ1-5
CASSLDSSNQPQHF
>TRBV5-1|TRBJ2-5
CASSLASAGQETQYF
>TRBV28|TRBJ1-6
CASSTGQGVLVGNSPLHF
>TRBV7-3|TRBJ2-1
CASSSRGGSTYNEQFF
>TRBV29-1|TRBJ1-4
CSVRQGGSEKLFF
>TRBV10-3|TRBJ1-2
CAIPDSTGMNYGYTF